This passage covers 14 T cell receptor beta chains from one sample sequenced in a study of blood T cell repertoires in COVID-19. The repertoire was sequenced with immunoSEQ multiplex PCR; TCRdb's copy has only in-frame clones and lacks some. In the table there are 250,000 to 350,000 clones, around 90% of which are singletons. The sample comprised peripheral blood. These receptors were collected from a woman aged 45-59 years who had recovered from COVID-19.

CDR3 nucleotides: TGCGCCAGCAGCTCGGACAGTAGGACTGGAAACACCATATATTTT. This codes for CASSSDSRTGNTIYF. V and J are TRBV5-1 and TRBJ1-3, with a possible D match to TRBD1 (6 bases). The CDR3 is 15 amino acids. V lost 3 bases to trimming and J lost 2 bases, with 12 bases between them. CDR1 is SGHRS, CDR2 YFSETQ, per germline.

To note about this clone: The same CDR3 can be traced to other DNA sequences in this sample. The chain uses TRBV5-1 and TRBJ2-5; 7 bases are a match to TRBD1. This CDR3 comprises 14 residues. The V gene end was trimmed by 0 bases and the J gene end by 2 bases; junction bases not matched to a gene: 1. From germline, CDR1 is SGHRS and CDR2 YFSETQ. CDR3 sequence (DNA): TGCGCCAGCAGCTTGGGACAGGGACAAGAGACCCAGTACTTC. Residues: CASSLGQGQETQYF.

The chain links TRBV7-2 to TRBJ2-5; tentative D call: TRBD2 (6 bases). CDR1 is SGHTA and CDR2 is FQGNSA in the germline V gene. The germline V and J ends were trimmed by 11 bases and 5 bases, with 24 bases remaining between them. This CDR3 region has 15 residues. CDR3 in amino acids: CAYSYNGGAQETQYF. DNA for the CDR3: TGTGCCTACTCCTATAACGGGGGAGCCCAGGAGACCCAGTACTTC.

The rearrangement uses TRBV7-2 and TRBJ1-2; D possibly corresponds to TRBD1 (6 bases). Trimming took 5 bases from V and 8 from J, leaving 15 bases between them. CDR1 SGHTA and CDR2 FQGNSA come from the germline V gene. The length of the CDR3 is 13 residues. CDR3 sequence: CASSVEQGYGYTF. Here the CDR3 DNA reads TGTGCCAGCAGCGTCGAACAGGGATACGGCTACACCTTC.

This clone showed up just once. The chain recombines TRBV19 with TRBJ2-1, with TRBD2 identical over 10 bases. J lost 2 bases, V lost 3 bases, and 4 bases had no gene match. This CDR3 has 16 residues. Germline V gene lookup returns CDR1 LNHDA and CDR2 SQIVND (reference sequence). CDR3 bases: TGTGCCAGTAGTATTTGGACTAGCGGAACCTACAATGAGCAGTTCTTC. Translating it yields CASSIWTSGTYNEQFF.

This chain joins TRBV10-3 and TRBJ1-6, with D possibly matching TRBD1 (5 bases). The CDR3 has 20 amino acids. With 4 bases removed from V and 3 bases from J, the gap between germline ends came to 25 bases. Germline assignment: CDR1 ENHRY and CDR2 SYGVKD. Written as DNA, the CDR3 is TGTGCCATCAGTGTGGAAGGAAAGGGCGCTTCAGGGTTCTATAATTCACCCCTCCACTTT. Residues: CAISVEGKGASGFYNSPLHF.

The CDR3 loop is CASSLGTDNSPLHF. The CDR3 DNA reads TGCGCCAGCAGCTTGGGGACAGATAATTCACCCCTCCACTTT. This rearrangement joins TRBV5-1 to TRBJ1-6, with a tentative D call TRBD1 (6 bases). Trimming removed 0 bases from V and 5 bases from J, with 6 bases in between. This CDR3 contains 14 residues. The germline CDR1 and CDR2 sequences are SGHRS and YFSETQ.

The genes are TRBV27 and TRBJ2-6, with D possibly matching TRBD1 (6 bases). The germline V gene encodes CDR1 MNHEY and CDR2 SMNVEV (reference sequence). The CDR3 length is 16 residues. Deletions cut 6 bases from V and 1 base from J, with 13 bases between. In DNA form, the CDR3 reads TGTGCCAGCAGCGAAAAAACAGGGTCTGGGGCCAACGTCCTGACTTTC. This codes for CASSEKTGSGANVLTF. The complete variable domain, with remaining parts taken from reference TRBV27 and TRBJ2-6, reads EAQVTQNPRYLITVTGKKLTVTCSQNMNHEYMSWYRQDPGLGLRQIYYSMNVEVTDKGDVPEGYKVSRKEKRNFPLILESPSPNQTSLYFCASSEKTGSGANVLTFGAGSRLTVL.

The chain links TRBV7-2 to TRBJ2-7; TRBD2 is a possible D gene (5 bases). V lost 3 bases to trimming and J lost 4 bases, with 13 bases between them. The CDR3 extends over 14 amino acids. Germline V lookup: CDR1 SGHTA, CDR2 FQGNSA. The CDR3 nucleotides are TGTGCCAGCAGCTTCCCTGGACTGACGTACGAGCAGTACTTC. Its translation: CASSFPGLTYEQYF.

This chain uses TRBV7-9 with TRBJ2-7, with D unresolved. Germline CDR1 SEHNR, CDR2 FQNEAQ (reference sequence). Trimming removed 5 bases at V and 5 bases at J, with 16 bases between. This CDR3 has 14 amino acids. CDR3 DNA sequence: TGTGCCAGCAGCGTGGGTTGGCTTGCGGACGAGCAGTACTTC. Its translation: CASSVGWLADEQYF.

The chain is built from TRBV18 and TRBJ2-2; D uncertain. The CDR3 totals 16 residues. Trimming pared 2 bases from V and 0 bases from J, leaving 10 bases between. CDR1 and CDR2 from the germline V gene are KGHSH and LQKENI. The CDR3 reads CASSPVSVSNTGELFF. CDR3 nucleotide sequence: TGTGCCAGCTCACCAGTGAGTGTCTCGAACACCGGGGAGCTGTTTTTT.

V and J are TRBV19 and TRBJ1-2; D unresolved. Per the germline V gene, CDR1 is LNHDA and CDR2 is SQIVND (reference sequence). V was shortened by 3 bases and J by 5 bases, with 16 bases between the two germline ends. The CDR3 extends over 15 amino acids. In nucleotides, the CDR3 is TGTGCCAGTAGTATCTTTGAGGCCCCTGGGTATGGCTACACCTTC. Translating it yields CASSIFEAPGYGYTF.

The V and J genes are TRBV28 and TRBJ1-3; D might be TRBD1 (5 bases). CDR1 MDHEN and CDR2 SYDVKM come from the germline V gene. The CDR3 spans 15 residues. Trimming removed 6 bases from V and 0 bases from J, with 12 bases in between. The CDR3 sequence: CASRPQGYSGNTIYF. DNA for the CDR3: TGTGCCAGCAGACCTCAGGGATACTCTGGAAACACCATATATTTT.

The V call is TRBV28, the J call TRBJ1-2; D may be TRBD1 (5 bases). The CDR3 totals 17 residues. CDR1 and CDR2 (germline): MDHEN, SYDVKM. Trimming took off 5 bases at V and 3 bases at J, with 22 bases between the two ends. The CDR3 bases are TGTGCCAGCAGTGTCCAACGGGGATACCGGGGGTACTATGGCTACACCTTC. Translated, it gives CASSVQRGYRGYYGYTF.